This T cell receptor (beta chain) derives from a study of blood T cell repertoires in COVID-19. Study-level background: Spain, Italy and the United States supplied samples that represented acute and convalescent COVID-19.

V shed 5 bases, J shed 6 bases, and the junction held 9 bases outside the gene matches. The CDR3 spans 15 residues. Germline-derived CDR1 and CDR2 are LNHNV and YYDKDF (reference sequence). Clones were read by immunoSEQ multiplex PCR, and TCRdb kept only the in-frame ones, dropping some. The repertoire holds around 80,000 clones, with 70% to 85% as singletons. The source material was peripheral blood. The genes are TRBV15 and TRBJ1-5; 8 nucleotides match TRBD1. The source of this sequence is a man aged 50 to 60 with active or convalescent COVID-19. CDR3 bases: TGTGCCACCAGCCATGACAGGGGTAATGTTCAGCCCCAGCATTTT. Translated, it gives CATSHDRGNVQPQHF.